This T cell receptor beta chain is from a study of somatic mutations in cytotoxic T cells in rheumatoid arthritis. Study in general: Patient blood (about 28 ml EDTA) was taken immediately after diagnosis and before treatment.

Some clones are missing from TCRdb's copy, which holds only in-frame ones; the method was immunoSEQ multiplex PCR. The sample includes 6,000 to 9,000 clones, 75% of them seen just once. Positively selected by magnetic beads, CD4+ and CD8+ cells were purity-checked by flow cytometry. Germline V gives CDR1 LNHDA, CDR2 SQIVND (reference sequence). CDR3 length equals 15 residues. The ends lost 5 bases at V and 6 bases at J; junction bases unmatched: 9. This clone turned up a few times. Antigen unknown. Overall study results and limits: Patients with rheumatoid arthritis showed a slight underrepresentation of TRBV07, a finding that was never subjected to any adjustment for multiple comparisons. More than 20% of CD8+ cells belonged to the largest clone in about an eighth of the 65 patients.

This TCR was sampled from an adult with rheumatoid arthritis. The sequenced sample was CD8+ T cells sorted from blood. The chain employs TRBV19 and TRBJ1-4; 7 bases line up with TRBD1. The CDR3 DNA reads TGTGCCAGTAGTTCTCAGGGGGGCTTCGATGAAAAACTGTTTTTT. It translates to CASSSQGGFDEKLFF.